This TCR beta chain comes out of a study of blood T cell repertoires in COVID-19. Study in general: Samples representing acute and convalescent COVID-19 were sourced from the United States, Italy and Spain. Nucleic acid was either cDNA or gDNA, and it came from T cells, B-cell-depleted T cells, or PBMCs.

Germline V gives CDR1 SGHAT, CDR2 FQNNGV. J was trimmed by 3 bases and V by 3 bases; bases with no gene match: 2. There are 14 residues in the CDR3. Data came from immunoSEQ multiplex PCR; TCRdb stores just in-frame clones and leaves some out. The data contain roughly 200,000 clones, 70% to 85% of them singletons. Sequencing was performed on peripheral blood. The chain recombines TRBV11-2 with TRBJ2-7; 10 bases are a match to TRBD2. This TCR was recovered from a man between 45 and 60 years old who had recovered from COVID-19. CDR3 amino acids: CASSLTSGFYEQYF. Here the CDR3 DNA reads TGTGCCAGCAGCTTGACTAGCGGGTTCTACGAGCAGTACTTC.